The rows below give T cell receptor beta chains drawn from one sample of a study of Graves' ophthalmopathy and Graves' hyperthyroidism. TCRdb called the multiplex PCR reads again in MiXCR, with one record for every CDR3 protein. The sample carries about 600,000 distinct CDR3 sequences, 35% to 40% recorded once. Sequenced sample: peripheral blood or thyroid tissue (not recorded which). These receptors all come from an adult man with Graves' hyperthyroidism. CDR3s include the opening cysteine and the closing phenylalanine or tryptophan. Fields, in order: CDR3 DNA, CDR3 protein, D gene, clone size, V gene, J gene. A D gene is named only where the DNA matches it firmly. Size is omitted from some rows. Given values are once, few, many or a class for expanded clones.

cdr3_nt: TGTGCCACCAGTGGTTTGGGGACCGGGGGTGTAGCTTTCTTT
cdr3_aa: CATSGLGTGGVAFF
d_call: NA
clone_size: NA
v_call: TRBV24-1
j_call: TRBJ1-1

cdr3_nt: TGTGCCAGCAGTGAACAGAGGACAGGGTTTCAAGAGACCCAGTACTTC
cdr3_aa: CASSEQRTGFQETQYF
d_call: TRBD1
clone_size: few
v_call: TRBV25-1
j_call: TRBJ2-5

cdr3_nt: TGTGCCAGCAGTAACAGGGGGGGTCCGGTTGAGCAGTTCTTC
cdr3_aa: CASSNRGGPVEQFF
d_call: NA
clone_size: NA
v_call: TRBV25-1
j_call: TRBJ2-1

cdr3_nt: TGTGCCAGCAGCTTTAACAGGGTGGCTCAGCCCCAGCATTTT
cdr3_aa: CASSFNRVAQPQHF
d_call: NA
clone_size: many
v_call: TRBV7-8
j_call: TRBJ1-5

cdr3_nt: TGTGCCAGTTCCGACGCGGGGGAGAAACTGTTTTTT
cdr3_aa: CASSDAGEKLFF
d_call: NA
clone_size: NA
v_call: TRBV19
j_call: TRBJ1-4

cdr3_nt: TGTGCCACCAGCAGAAGGACAGGGAGCGGCTATGGCTACACCTTC
cdr3_aa: CATSRRTGSGYGYTF
d_call: TRBD1
clone_size: NA
v_call: TRBV15
j_call: TRBJ1-2

cdr3_nt: TGCAGCGCCGAGACAGGGGGCACCGGGGAGCTGTACTTC
cdr3_aa: CSAETGGTGELYF
d_call: TRBD1
clone_size: once
v_call: TRBV29-1
j_call: TRBJ2-7

cdr3_nt: TGCGCCAGCAGCCAAGATTGGGACGGGACCTACGAGCAGTACTTC
cdr3_aa: CASSQDWDGTYEQYF
d_call: NA
clone_size: NA
v_call: TRBV7-9
j_call: TRBJ2-7

cdr3_nt: TGTGCCACCAGTCCCCGGGGGGTACCTTGCCAGCCCCAGCATTTT
cdr3_aa: CATSPRGVPCQPQHF
d_call: NA
clone_size: NA
v_call: TRBV24-1
j_call: TRBJ1-5

cdr3_nt: TGTGCCAGCAGCTCCGTACTAGCCCTACAACGCAATACGAACACCGGGGAGCTGTTTTTT
cdr3_aa: CASSSVLALQRNTNTGELFF
d_call: NA
clone_size: few
v_call: TRBV11-2
j_call: TRBJ2-2

cdr3_nt: TGTGCCAGCATGGACAGGGGCGTTAACACTGAAGCTTTCTTT
cdr3_aa: CASMDRGVNTEAFF
d_call: TRBD1
clone_size: once
v_call: TRBV2
j_call: TRBJ1-1

cdr3_nt: TGTGCCAGCAGTGACGGGAGCAATCAGCCCCAGCATTTT
cdr3_aa: CASSDGSNQPQHF
d_call: NA
clone_size: few
v_call: TRBV28
j_call: TRBJ1-5

cdr3_nt: TGTGCCAGCAGTGGAGGATGGGCGTCTGATCAAGAGACCCAGTACTTC
cdr3_aa: CASSGGWASDQETQYF
d_call: NA
clone_size: many
v_call: TRBV6-6
j_call: TRBJ2-5

cdr3_nt: TGTGCCAGCAGCGTCGGACACGTGATGAACACTGAAGCTTTCTTT
cdr3_aa: CASSVGHVMNTEAFF
d_call: NA
clone_size: NA
v_call: TRBV9
j_call: TRBJ1-1

cdr3_nt: TGTGCCAGCGCCCCCAGGGACAGGGGAGAGGCCGGAGGCTACACCTTC
cdr3_aa: CASAPRDRGEAGGYTF
d_call: TRBD1
clone_size: NA
v_call: TRBV6-6
j_call: TRBJ1-2

cdr3_nt: TGTGCCAGCAGAACACATCCGGGAGGCAATAATTCACCCCTCCACTTT
cdr3_aa: CASRTHPGGNNSPLHF
d_call: NA
clone_size: many
v_call: TRBV6-6
j_call: TRBJ1-6

cdr3_nt: TGCAGCGTAATGACAGGGAATAATTCACCCCTCCACTTT
cdr3_aa: CSVMTGNNSPLHF
d_call: TRBD1
clone_size: many
v_call: TRBV29-1
j_call: TRBJ1-6

cdr3_nt: TGTGCCAGCAGCCAAGGAGGGGGTGGGGAGCTGTTTTTT
cdr3_aa: CASSQGGGGELFF
d_call: NA
clone_size: NA
v_call: TRBV3-1
j_call: TRBJ2-2

cdr3_nt: TGCGCCAGCAGGGGGACGGGTCGACTCTATGGCTACACCTTC
cdr3_aa: CASRGTGRLYGYTF
d_call: NA
clone_size: NA
v_call: TRBV10-2
j_call: TRBJ1-2

cdr3_nt: TGTGCCACCAGTGATCCCTCTCTGGGTAGCGGCAATGAGCAGTTCTTC
cdr3_aa: CATSDPSLGSGNEQFF
d_call: NA
clone_size: NA
v_call: TRBV7-2
j_call: TRBJ2-1

cdr3_nt: TGTGCCACCAGCTGGGCAGGGGTTAGCAGTCAGCCCCAGCATTTT
cdr3_aa: CATSWAGVSSQPQHF
d_call: NA
clone_size: NA
v_call: TRBV15
j_call: TRBJ1-5

cdr3_nt: TGTGCCAGCAGCTTAGAGCGTAGGACAGGGGAAAAACTGTTTTTT
cdr3_aa: CASSLERRTGEKLFF
d_call: TRBD1
clone_size: NA
v_call: TRBV7-9
j_call: TRBJ1-4

cdr3_nt: TGTGCCAGCAGAAGCGGACTAGCGTCCGGCGAGCAGTACTTC
cdr3_aa: CASRSGLASGEQYF
d_call: TRBD2
clone_size: many
v_call: TRBV14
j_call: TRBJ2-7

cdr3_nt: TGTGCCAGCAGCGCTCAAATGACAGGGGGCGGCTCTGGGGCCAACGTCCTGACTTTC
cdr3_aa: CASSAQMTGGGSGANVLTF
d_call: TRBD1
clone_size: NA
v_call: TRBV2
j_call: TRBJ2-6

cdr3_nt: TGTGCCAGCAGCCCGGGTCGGGAGCCGTATGGCTACACCTTC
cdr3_aa: CASSPGREPYGYTF
d_call: NA
clone_size: NA
v_call: TRBV13
j_call: TRBJ1-2

cdr3_nt: TGTGCCAGCAGCTTGATCGGTCGGGGAGATGGCTACACCTTC
cdr3_aa: CASSLIGRGDGYTF
d_call: NA
clone_size: many
v_call: TRBV5-4
j_call: TRBJ1-2

cdr3_nt: TGTGCCAGCAGTGAAGCGGACAGGGTCGCGGTGGAGACCCAGTACTTC
cdr3_aa: CASSEADRVAVETQYF
d_call: TRBD1
clone_size: NA
v_call: TRBV6-1
j_call: TRBJ2-5

cdr3_nt: TGTGCCAGCTCACCCGGGACAGGGGAGATGGGGCAGTACTTC
cdr3_aa: CASSPGTGEMGQYF
d_call: TRBD1
clone_size: few
v_call: TRBV4-2
j_call: TRBJ2-7

cdr3_nt: TGCAGCTACCGACAGGGGTACTATGGCTACACCTTC
cdr3_aa: CSYRQGYYGYTF
d_call: TRBD1
clone_size: NA
v_call: TRBV29-1
j_call: TRBJ1-2

cdr3_nt: TGTGCCAGCAGTACCTGGACAGGGTCCACCGGGGAGCTGTTTTTT
cdr3_aa: CASSTWTGSTGELFF
d_call: TRBD1
clone_size: once
v_call: TRBV25-1
j_call: TRBJ2-2

cdr3_nt: TGCAGCTTGGGTCCTAGCGGTAACACCGGGGAGCTGTTTTTT
cdr3_aa: CSLGPSGNTGELFF
d_call: TRBD2
clone_size: NA
v_call: TRBV29-1
j_call: TRBJ2-2

cdr3_nt: TGTGCCAGCAGTTTCGCCTACGAGCAGTACTTC
cdr3_aa: CASSFAYEQYF
d_call: NA
clone_size: many
v_call: TRBV6-5
j_call: TRBJ2-7

cdr3_nt: TGCAGTGCTAGAGTGGAGACTAGCGGGAGGTGGGGGGCGACCCAGCATTTT
cdr3_aa: CSARVETSGRWGATQHF
d_call: NA
clone_size: NA
v_call: TRBV20-1
j_call: TRBJ1-5

cdr3_nt: TGTGCCAGCAGCTTACGCGACAGGGTAAAAGCTTTCTTT
cdr3_aa: CASSLRDRVKAFF
d_call: TRBD1
clone_size: many
v_call: TRBV7-2
j_call: TRBJ1-1

cdr3_nt: TGCAGCGTTGGGCAGCTCATTTTT
cdr3_aa: CSVGQLIF
d_call: NA
clone_size: NA
v_call: TRBV29-1
j_call: TRBJ2-2

cdr3_nt: TGCGCCAGCAGGGCCAGGGAGGTGGCCTCCTACGAGCAGTACTTC
cdr3_aa: CASRAREVASYEQYF
d_call: NA
clone_size: many
v_call: TRBV5-1
j_call: TRBJ2-7

cdr3_nt: TGTGCCAGCAACCAAATCCGCGGGACGAGGCAGTTCTTC
cdr3_aa: CASNQIRGTRQFF
d_call: NA
clone_size: NA
v_call: TRBV14
j_call: TRBJ2-1

cdr3_nt: TGTGCCAACAGTTTGATTATGAACACTGAAGCTTTCTTT
cdr3_aa: CANSLIMNTEAFF
d_call: NA
clone_size: NA
v_call: TRBV2
j_call: TRBJ1-1

cdr3_nt: TGTGCCACCAGTTTCCAGGACAGGCGCACATATACGCAGTATTTT
cdr3_aa: CATSFQDRRTYTQYF
d_call: TRBD1
clone_size: NA
v_call: TRBV24-1
j_call: TRBJ2-3

cdr3_nt: TGTGCCAGCAGTGATTGGGGGGGCGATGACACCGGGGAGCTGTTTTTT
cdr3_aa: CASSDWGGDDTGELFF
d_call: NA
clone_size: many
v_call: TRBV25-1
j_call: TRBJ2-2

cdr3_nt: TGCGCCAGCAGCCAAGCCGGACAGGGCACTCAGCCCCAGCATTTT
cdr3_aa: CASSQAGQGTQPQHF
d_call: TRBD1
clone_size: few
v_call: TRBV4-1
j_call: TRBJ1-5

cdr3_nt: TGTGCCAGCAGCGGTGGTGGACGGTACAATGAGCAGTTCTTC
cdr3_aa: CASSGGGRYNEQFF
d_call: NA
clone_size: NA
v_call: TRBV9
j_call: TRBJ2-1

cdr3_nt: TGTGCCAGCAGACCGGATGGGAGCGGGACCTCCGGCGAGCAGTACTTC
cdr3_aa: CASRPDGSGTSGEQYF
d_call: TRBD2
clone_size: few
v_call: TRBV5-4
j_call: TRBJ2-7